The sequence of this T cell receptor beta chain was determined in a study of blood T cells in healthy people across ages. The CDR3 is 15 residues long. Trimming took 6 bases from V and 2 from J, leaving 16 bases between them. Germline V gene lookup returns CDR1 MNHNY and CDR2 SVGAGI (reference sequence). For the second PCR, which ran for roughly 7 to 11 cycles, a sample-barcoded 5' primer and a J-beta primer mix were used. A template-switch adaptor with 12 random nucleotides tagged each cDNA molecule. In TCRdb, the 5' RACE reads were re-called with MiXCR into one record per CDR3 protein. The table lists hundreds of thousands of distinct CDR3 sequences, around 48% of them singletons, with just under 25% in the top ten. This clonotype was detected ten times or more. Its antigen is undetermined. Every sample had a minimum of 6.5 million PBMCs isolated. Regarding the study as a whole: Comparison with aged donors showed that long-lived donors had more naive CD4+ cells and higher diversity. Roughly linear age-related decline in beta diversity appeared, significant by age roughly 40.

The specimen sequenced was blood. This clonotype was obtained from a man older than 75 in good health. J is TRBJ1-2 and V is TRBV6-6, with a weak D call TRBD1 (6 bases). CDR3 in DNA: TGTGCCAGCAGCCACACGGCGGGGGGCAACTATGGCTACACCTTC. As protein: CASSHTAGGNYGYTF.